The T cell receptor beta chain described here comes from a study of shared clonotypes between healthy human individuals. Germline CDR1 SGHRS, CDR2 YFSETQ. The CDR3 spans 15 residues. V lost 0 bases, J lost 0 bases, and 7 bases lay in between. CD4+ cells underwent separation, giving CD45RA+ naive and CD45RA-negative memory subsets. An even split of each subset's genomic DNA across several immunoSEQ plates was performed. Method: immunoSEQ multiplex PCR; TCRdb's copy keeps in-frame clones and lacks some. The data show around 2.3 million clones, roughly 95% seen once. As for this clone: At the DNA level, this CDR3 is encoded by other sequences in the same sample as well.

The source of this sequence is a man between 18 and 29 years old in good health. The sample consisted of naive CD4+ T cells sorted from blood. This sample's subset: CD45RA+ positively selected. The chain has TRBV5-1 and TRBJ2-1; TRBD2 might be the D (6 bases). The CDR3 coding sequence is TGCGCCAGCAGCTTGGTCGGGGGCTCCTACAATGAGCAGTTCTTC. Translating it yields CASSLVGGSYNEQFF.